Shown below are 5 T cell receptor beta chains from a single sample sequenced in a study of PD-L1 blockade in urothelial cancer listed by TCRdb under 2017. Library preparation employed the immunoSEQ multiplex PCR assay. TCRdb holds this immuneACCESS table with in-frame rearrangements only. Some clones are missing; in checked studies, unresolved V genes explain under half, and the rest has no known cause. The sample table holds 54,000 or so clones, of which roughly 84% were seen once. The ten biggest clones cover roughly 1.3% of the sample. The time point label corresponds to: pretreatment peripheral blood. The sample consisted of PBMCs, taken around atezolizumab (anti-PD-L1) treatment. The source is a man aged 45-60 years with urothelial cancer.

V and J are TRBV2 and TRBJ1-1, with D perhaps matching TRBD1 (5 bases). The CDR3 extends over 13 amino acids. V lost 6 bases to trimming and J lost 3 bases, with 11 bases between them. The germline gives CDR1 SNHLY, CDR2 FYNNEI. The CDR3 reads CASSVTGYTEAFF. CDR3 nucleotides: TGTGCCAGCAGCGTTACAGGTTACACTGAAGCTTTCTTT.

This rearrangement joins TRBV10-2 to TRBJ1-1; D might be TRBD1 (5 bases). CDR3 size: 13 residues. V lost 8 bases to trimming and J lost 7 bases, with 17 bases between them. Germline lookup yields CDR1 WSHSY and CDR2 SAAADI. CDR3 in DNA: TGCGCCAGCGGCGGGGGAAGAACTGATGAAGCTTTCTTT. This translates into CASGGGRTDEAFF.

CDR3 nucleotide sequence: TGTGCCAGCAGTTTATCGGGTAGCGGGTACAATGAGCAGTTCTTC. This gives the protein CASSLSGSGYNEQFF. This chain connects TRBV27 to TRBJ2-1, with 7 bases identical to TRBD2. The CDR3 covers 15 residues. Trimming cost V 0 bases and J 4 bases; bases outside gene matches: 3. Germline CDR1 reads MNHEY; CDR2 reads SMNVEV (reference sequence).

The genes are TRBV27 and TRBJ2-1; 8 bases match TRBD2. Looked up from germline, CDR1 is MNHEY and CDR2 is SMNVEV (reference sequence). Unmatched junction bases numbered 13, after V lost 3 bases and J lost 12 bases. The CDR3 runs to 15 residues. CDR3 loop: CASSFFPGGGFGQFF. DNA of the CDR3: TGTGCCAGCAGTTTTTTCCCGGGAGGGGGGTTCGGGCAGTTCTTC.

The rearrangement links TRBV5-6 to TRBJ1-1; TRBD1 is a possible D gene (6 bases). The CDR3 is 12 amino acids. Trimming shortened V by 4 bases and J by 11 bases, and 15 bases separated the two germline ends. Germline V gives CDR1 SGHDT, CDR2 YYEEEE. The CDR3 DNA follows: TGTGCCAGCAGCGGATACCAGGGGTGGGCTTTCTTT. Translated, it gives CASSGYQGWAFF.